This passage covers 3 T cell receptor beta chains from one sample sequenced in a study of technical replicates of blood from several donors. Some clones are missing from TCRdb's copy, which holds only in-frame ones; the method was immunoSEQ multiplex PCR. The data show tens of thousands of clones, with less than 97% seen just once and about 0.22% held by the top ten. The sample consisted of T cells isolated from PBMCs. The receptors shown here come from a human donor in good health.

The CDR3 DNA sequence: TGTGCCAGCAGCCCAGGTGGGGGGTTCGGCAATCAGCCCCAGCATTTT. It translates to CASSPGGGFGNQPQHF. The chain links TRBV14 to TRBJ1-5; TRBD1 might be the D (5 bases). Deletions cut 4 bases from V and 2 bases from J, with 15 bases between. The CDR3 spans 16 residues. Per the germline V gene, CDR1 is SGHDN and CDR2 is FVKESK.

The chain has TRBV27 and TRBJ2-7; 7 nucleotides match TRBD1. Germline assignment: CDR1 MNHEY and CDR2 SMNVEV (reference sequence). The CDR3 is 15 amino acids. The ends lost 3 bases at V and 2 bases at J; junction bases unmatched: 7. The CDR3 DNA reads as TGTGCCAGCAGTTTCGAAAGGGGACAGCCCTACGAGCAGTACTTC. Encoded protein: CASSFERGQPYEQYF.

In this sample, this clone turned up once. The gene calls are TRBV9 and TRBJ2-2; TRBD2 matches at 8 bases. V was clipped by 4 bases and J by 7 bases; unmatched bases: 6. Germline lookup yields CDR1 SGDLS and CDR2 YYNGEE. This CDR3 spans 14 amino acids. In nucleotides, the CDR3 is TGTGCCAGCAGCCCCGGGGGGGCCGGCGGGGAGCTGTTTTTT. This translates into CASSPGGAGGELFF. Combining the CDR3 with reference TRBV9 and TRBJ2-2 gives the whole variable domain DSGVTQTPKHLITATGQRVTLRCSPRSGDLSVYWYQQSLDQGLQFLIQYYNGEERAKGNILERFSAQQFPDLHSELNLSSLELGDSALYFCASSPGGAGGELFFGEGSRLTVL.